This T cell receptor (beta chain) came from a study of OX40 agonist ivuxolimab in advanced cancers. Study-wide background: Intravenous ivuxolimab was administered to patients every 2 weeks at 0.01 to 10 mg/kg. Subjects had a mean age of roughly 60 years, with a range of about 20 to 85; around 83% were male. Study-level results: Relative to CD4+ cells, CD8+ T cells on average had more expanded clones.

Note on this clone: Its cognate antigen is unknown.

Researchers took blood at baseline, on cycle 4 day 1, and on cycle 7 day 1. Germline V gene data show CDR1 as SGHTA and CDR2 as FQGTGA. Trimming cost V 6 bases and J 0 bases, with 12 bases left between them. This CDR3 spans 15 amino acids. The table came from immunoSEQ multiplex PCR; TCRdb's copy has only in-frame clones and leaves some out. The sample holds 100,000 to 150,000 clones; around 90% are singletons and the top ten take around 0.81%. The chain is built from TRBV7-3 and TRBJ1-5; D unresolved. The sample was CD4+ or CD8+ T cells sorted from blood, taken in a trial of the OX40 agonist ivuxolimab. This sequence originates from an adult with an advanced solid tumor such as melanoma, head and neck, liver or kidney cancer. The CDR3 DNA is TGTGCCAGCAGTCCCAAGGGAGGTAGCAATCAGCCCCAGCATTTT. Amino acid sequence: CASSPKGGSNQPQHF.